This T cell receptor beta chain was captured by sequencing in a study of blood T cell repertoires in COVID-19 (dated by TCRdb to the early 2020s). About the study as a whole: Samples covering the acute and convalescent phases of COVID-19 were provided by collaborators in the United States, Italy and Spain. The prospective study material was composed of cDNA or gDNA derived from T cells, B-cell-depleted T cells, or PBMCs. Subjects who had been exposed to COVID-19, were actively infected with it, or had recovered from it provided the deeply sampled blood TCRbeta repertoires that made up the dataset. The repertoires were released in a freely available public database intended as a resource for research on the immune response to SARS-CoV-2. The samples were drawn from the first 160 participants of the ongoing ImmuneRACE study and from 1,254 subjects provided by 6 global collaborators. Nearly every sample came with metadata listing a de-identified subject ID, COVID-19 status, age in years and sex. Where available, HLA class I and class II types were obtained from metadata supplied by the sample provider rather than from assay-based typing.

What the authors observed across the whole study: The amount of clinical and demographic metadata varied by source and participant and was provided uncurated.

In the prospective study, participants were 18 to 89 years old, resided in fewer than 25 geographic areas of the United States, and were enrolled through a virtual design. Cohort assignment in the prospective study relied on participant-reported clinical history from a screening survey and a study questionnaire. Recovered participants in ImmuneRACE Cohort 3 were defined by two consecutive negative NP/OP PCR tests, clearance by a healthcare professional, or resolution of symptoms. In the prospective study, whole blood, serum and a nasopharyngeal or oropharyngeal swab were collected from each participant by mobile phlebotomists. Over a 2-month period, participants in the prospective study had the option of providing additional blood draws and questionnaires. Before DNA extraction, prospective study blood samples were shipped either frozen or at room temperature. The immunoSEQ Assay, a bias-controlled multiplex PCR, was used to amplify TCRbeta CDR3 regions from genomic DNA. The original methods were these. The number of nucleated cells in each sample was estimated from the amplification of reference gene primers within the assay. To quantify the absolute abundance of each unique TCRbeta CDR3 rearrangement, sequence reads were collapsed and filtered. For each sample, productive Simpson clonality was calculated as the square root of Simpson's diversity index over productive rearrangements. TCRdb retrieved this table from immuneACCESS and kept in-frame rearrangements only. Not all clones are present; in checked studies, unresolved V genes account for under half, and no reason is known for the remainder. V and J calls and clone size are as listed in that table; D and trimming were resolved from the DNA. The sample yields more than 300,000 clones; approximately 90% were counted once. The ten largest make up more than 0.95% of the sample.

Turning to this clone: This receptor's antigen is unknown. Base qualities are not recorded, but no much larger clone differs from it by a single base.

This clonotype was sampled from a woman between 18 and 30 years old who had recovered from COVID-19. Material for sequencing was PBMCs or T cells enriched from blood (not recorded which).

At the DNA level, the sequence is TGTGCCAGCAGTTTCGGGGGGGCCTCACCCCTCCACTTT. It encodes CASSFGGASPLHF. The V and J genes are TRBV12-3 or TRBV12-4 and TRBJ1-6; a weak D assignment points to TRBD1 (6 bases agree). The junction shows trimming of 3 bases on V and 10 bases on J, plus 10 bases between the germline ends. The CDR3 sequence holds 13 residues, the cysteine and phenylalanine included. Kept here is only the CDR3 DNA, which spans 39 bases and is read in frame from base 1.